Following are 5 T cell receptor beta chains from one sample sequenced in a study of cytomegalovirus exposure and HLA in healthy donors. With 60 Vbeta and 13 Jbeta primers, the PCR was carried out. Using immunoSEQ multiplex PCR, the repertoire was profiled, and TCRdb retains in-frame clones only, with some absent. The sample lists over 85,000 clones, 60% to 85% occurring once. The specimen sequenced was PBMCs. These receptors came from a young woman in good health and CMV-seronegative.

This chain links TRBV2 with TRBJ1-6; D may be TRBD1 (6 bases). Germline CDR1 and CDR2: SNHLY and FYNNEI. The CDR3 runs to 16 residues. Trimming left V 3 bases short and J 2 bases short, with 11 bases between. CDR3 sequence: CASSDTGGPYNSPLHF. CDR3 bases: TGTGCCAGCAGTGACACCGGGGGGCCCTATAATTCACCCCTCCACTTT.

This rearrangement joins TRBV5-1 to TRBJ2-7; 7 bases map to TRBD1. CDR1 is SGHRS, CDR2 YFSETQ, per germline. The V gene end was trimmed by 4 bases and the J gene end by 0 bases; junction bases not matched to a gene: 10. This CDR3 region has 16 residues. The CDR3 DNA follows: TGCGCCAGCAGCGATGTAGACAGGGTGGGCTCCTACGAGCAGTACTTC. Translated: CASSDVDRVGSYEQYF.

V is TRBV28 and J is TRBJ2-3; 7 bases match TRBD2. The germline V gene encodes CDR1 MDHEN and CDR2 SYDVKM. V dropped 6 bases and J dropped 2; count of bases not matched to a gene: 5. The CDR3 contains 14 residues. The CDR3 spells CASRGLVDTDTQYF. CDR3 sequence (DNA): TGTGCCAGCAGAGGACTAGTAGACACAGATACGCAGTATTTT.

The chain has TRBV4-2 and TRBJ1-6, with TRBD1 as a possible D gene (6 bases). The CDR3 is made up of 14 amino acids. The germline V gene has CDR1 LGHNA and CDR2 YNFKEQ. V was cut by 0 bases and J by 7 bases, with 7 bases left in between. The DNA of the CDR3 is TGTGCCAGCAGCCAAGATCAGGGGAATTCACCCCTCCACTTT. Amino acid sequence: CASSQDQGNSPLHF.

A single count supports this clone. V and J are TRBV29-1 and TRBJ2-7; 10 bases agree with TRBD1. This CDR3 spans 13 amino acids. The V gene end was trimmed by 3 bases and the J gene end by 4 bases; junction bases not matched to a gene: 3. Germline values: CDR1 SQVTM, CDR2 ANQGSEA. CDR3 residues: CSVEWDRGYEQYF. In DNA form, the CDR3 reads TGCAGCGTTGAGTGGGACAGGGGTTACGAGCAGTACTTC.